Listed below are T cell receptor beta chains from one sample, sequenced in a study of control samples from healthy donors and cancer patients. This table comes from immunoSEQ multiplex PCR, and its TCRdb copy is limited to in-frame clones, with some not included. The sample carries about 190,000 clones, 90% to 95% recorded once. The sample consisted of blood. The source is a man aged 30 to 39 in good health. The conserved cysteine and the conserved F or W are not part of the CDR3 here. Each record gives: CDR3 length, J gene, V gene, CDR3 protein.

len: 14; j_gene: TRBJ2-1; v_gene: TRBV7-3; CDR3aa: ASSPRPGTTYNEQF
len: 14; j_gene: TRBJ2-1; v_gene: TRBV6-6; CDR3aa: ASSPEGLASNNEQF
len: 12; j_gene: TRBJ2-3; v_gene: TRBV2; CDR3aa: ASSEVRGRDTQY
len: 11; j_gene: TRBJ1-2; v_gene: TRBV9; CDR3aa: ASTGPPLYGYT
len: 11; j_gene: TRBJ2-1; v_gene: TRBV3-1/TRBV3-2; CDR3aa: ASSQRSDNEQF
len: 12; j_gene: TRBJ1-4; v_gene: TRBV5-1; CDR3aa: ASTFDRGREKLF
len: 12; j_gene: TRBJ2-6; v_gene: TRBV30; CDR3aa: AWTQGVGANVLT
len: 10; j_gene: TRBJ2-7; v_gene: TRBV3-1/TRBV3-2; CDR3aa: ASSQDSKAQY
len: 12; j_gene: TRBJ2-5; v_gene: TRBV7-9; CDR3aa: ASSSRTNQETQY
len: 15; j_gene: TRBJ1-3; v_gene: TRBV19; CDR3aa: ASSITRGASSGNTIY
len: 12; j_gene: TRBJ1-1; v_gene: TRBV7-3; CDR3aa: ASSTSRDGTEAF
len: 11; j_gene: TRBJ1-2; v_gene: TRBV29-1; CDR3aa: SVEGDLGYGYT
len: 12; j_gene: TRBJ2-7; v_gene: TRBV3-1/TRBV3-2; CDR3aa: ASSHGTGVGEQY
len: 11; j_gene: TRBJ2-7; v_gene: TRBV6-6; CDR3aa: ASSYGNSYEQY
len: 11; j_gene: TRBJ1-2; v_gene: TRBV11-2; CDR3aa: ASSPGTDYGYT
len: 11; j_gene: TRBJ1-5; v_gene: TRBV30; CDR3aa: AWSLRDNQPQH
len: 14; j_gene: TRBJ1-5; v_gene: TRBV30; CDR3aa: AWSISGTGYNQPQH